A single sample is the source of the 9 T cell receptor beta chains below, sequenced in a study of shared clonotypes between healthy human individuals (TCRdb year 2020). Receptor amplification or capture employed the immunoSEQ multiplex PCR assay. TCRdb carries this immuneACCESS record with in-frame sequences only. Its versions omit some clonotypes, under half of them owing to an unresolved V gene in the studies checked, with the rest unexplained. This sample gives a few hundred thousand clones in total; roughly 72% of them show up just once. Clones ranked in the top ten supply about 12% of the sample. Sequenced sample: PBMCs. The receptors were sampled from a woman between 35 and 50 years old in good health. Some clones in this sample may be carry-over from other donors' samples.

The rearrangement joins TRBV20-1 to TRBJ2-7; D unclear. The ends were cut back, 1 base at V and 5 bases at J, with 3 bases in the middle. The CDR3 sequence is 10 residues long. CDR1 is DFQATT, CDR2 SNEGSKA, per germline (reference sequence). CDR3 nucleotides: TGCAGTGCTAGAGGGGACGAGCAGTACTTC. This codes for CSARGDEQYF.

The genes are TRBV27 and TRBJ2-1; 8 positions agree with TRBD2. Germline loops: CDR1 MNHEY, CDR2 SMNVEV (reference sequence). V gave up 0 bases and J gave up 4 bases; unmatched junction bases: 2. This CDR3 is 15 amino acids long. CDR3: CASSLSLAVYNEQFF. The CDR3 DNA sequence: TGTGCCAGCAGTTTATCACTAGCGGTTTACAATGAGCAGTTCTTC.

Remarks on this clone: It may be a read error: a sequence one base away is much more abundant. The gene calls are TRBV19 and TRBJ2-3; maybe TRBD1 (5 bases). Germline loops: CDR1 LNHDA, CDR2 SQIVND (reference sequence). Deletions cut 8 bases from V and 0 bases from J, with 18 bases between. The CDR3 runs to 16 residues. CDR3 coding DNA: TGTGCCAGTGGTCCATTGACAGACTCTAGCACAGATACGCAGTATTTT. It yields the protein CASGPLTDSSTDTQYF.

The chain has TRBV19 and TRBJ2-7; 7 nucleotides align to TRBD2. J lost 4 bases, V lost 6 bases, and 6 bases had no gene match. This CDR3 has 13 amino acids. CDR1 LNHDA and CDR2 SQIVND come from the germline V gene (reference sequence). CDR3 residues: CASSPAGGYEQYF. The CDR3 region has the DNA TGTGCCAGTAGCCCTGCCGGGGGGTACGAGCAGTACTTC.

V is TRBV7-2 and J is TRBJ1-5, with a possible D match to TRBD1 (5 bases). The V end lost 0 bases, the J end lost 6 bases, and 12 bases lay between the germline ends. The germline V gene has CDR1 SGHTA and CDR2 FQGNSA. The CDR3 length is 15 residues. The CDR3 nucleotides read TGTGCCAGCAGCTTAGCGCTCTCCGGGGGTCAGCCCCAGCATTTT. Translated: CASSLALSGGQPQHF.

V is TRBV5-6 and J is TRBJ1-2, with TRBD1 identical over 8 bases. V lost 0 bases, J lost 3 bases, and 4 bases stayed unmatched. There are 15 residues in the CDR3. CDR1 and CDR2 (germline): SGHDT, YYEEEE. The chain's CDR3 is CASSLGQGADYGYTF. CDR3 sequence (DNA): TGTGCCAGCAGCTTGGGGCAGGGGGCAGACTATGGCTACACCTTC.

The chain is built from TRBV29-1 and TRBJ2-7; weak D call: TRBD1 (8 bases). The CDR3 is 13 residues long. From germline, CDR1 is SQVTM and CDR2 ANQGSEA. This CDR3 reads CSASGDRMGEQYF. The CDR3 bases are TGCAGTGCCAGCGGGGACAGGATGGGCGAGCAGTACTTC.

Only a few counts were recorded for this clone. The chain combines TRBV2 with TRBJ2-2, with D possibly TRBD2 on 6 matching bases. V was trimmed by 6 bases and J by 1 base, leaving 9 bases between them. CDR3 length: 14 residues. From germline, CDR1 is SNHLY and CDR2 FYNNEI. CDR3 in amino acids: CASRASENTGELFF. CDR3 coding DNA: TGTGCCAGCAGAGCTAGCGAGAACACCGGGGAGCTGTTTTTT.

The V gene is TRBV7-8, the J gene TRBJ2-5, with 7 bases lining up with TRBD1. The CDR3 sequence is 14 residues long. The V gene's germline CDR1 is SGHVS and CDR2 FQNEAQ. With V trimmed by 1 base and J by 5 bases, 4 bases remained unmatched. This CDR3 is CASSLEGARETQYF. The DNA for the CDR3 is TGTGCCAGCAGCTTAGAGGGGGCCCGGGAGACCCAGTACTTC.